This TCR beta chain was profiled in a study of chemoradiotherapy in HPV16-positive cancers. Whole-study results and caveats: Better recurrence-free survival went with HPV-responsive T-cell expansion in HPV16-positive patients. The functional HPV-specific definition rests on just two HPV16-positive patients. During treatment, candidate HPV-specific clones and E7-related motifs expanded in tumor.

Samples were taken several times over chemoradiotherapy. There are 13 residues in the CDR3. Germline V CDR1 and CDR2: SGHRS, YFSETQ. V was shortened by 4 bases and J by 7 bases, with 11 bases between the two germline ends. By its share, this clone is medium-sized (0.01 to 0.1%). Its antigen is not known. Sequencing was performed with immunoSEQ multiplex PCR; in TCRdb, only in-frame clones are kept and a portion is missing. The sample shows more than 10,000 clones, approximately 85% of them seen only once. The sequence was collected from a human donor with HPV-associated anogenital cancer. The chain joins TRBV5-1 to TRBJ2-2, with D hard to call. Sequenced here: blood, sampled from a patient who underwent chemoradiotherapy. The DNA for the CDR3 is TGCGCCAGCAGCGCCCCTGGCGACGGGGAGCTGTTTTTT. Amino acid sequence: CASSAPGDGELFF.